The next 22 T cell receptor beta chains were all read from a single sample in a study of cytomegalovirus exposure and HLA in healthy donors. It was with 60 Vbeta and 13 Jbeta primers that the PCR ran. Clones were read by immunoSEQ multiplex PCR, and TCRdb kept only the in-frame ones, dropping some. This table holds roughly 93,000 clones, over 70% found once. Sequenced input: PBMCs. The origin of the receptors is a man aged 40-49 years in good health and CMV-seronegative.

This sequence joins TRBV30 and TRBJ1-1; D gene unclear. The V end was cut by 1 base, the J end by 8 bases, with 14 bases between. From germline, CDR1 is GTSNPN and CDR2 SVGIG (reference sequence). The CDR3 extends over 13 amino acids. The CDR3, as DNA: TGTGCCTGGAGTGAGAGAGGGTTTGGAGAAGCTTTCTTT. Translated, it gives CAWSERGFGEAFF.

This rearrangement joins TRBV4-2 to TRBJ2-5, with TRBD2 identical over 11 bases. This CDR3 comprises 18 residues. V dropped 0 bases and J dropped 4; count of bases not matched to a gene: 10. CDR1 LGHNA and CDR2 YNFKEQ come from the germline V gene. Here the CDR3 DNA reads TGTGCCAGCAGCCAAGAGGTTAGCGGGGGGGCCGAGCGAGAGACCCAGTACTTC. This gives the protein CASSQEVSGGAERETQYF.

The gene calls are TRBV27 and TRBJ1-1; 12 bases are a match to TRBD1. Germline values: CDR1 MNHEY, CDR2 SMNVEV (reference sequence). Trimming at V came to 5 bases and at J to 4 bases, leaving 17 bases not matched to a gene. The length of the CDR3 is 19 residues. The CDR3 region has the DNA TGTGCCAGCAGTCCACTACGGGACAGGGGGCGCGGGGGTATCACTGAAGCTTTCTTT. The encoded protein is CASSPLRDRGRGGITEAFF.

This rearrangement joins TRBV19 to TRBJ1-3, with 7 bases fitting TRBD1. Per the germline V gene, CDR1 is LNHDA and CDR2 is SQIVND (reference sequence). This CDR3 comprises 16 residues. J lost 2 bases, V lost 2 bases, and 6 bases had no gene match. The CDR3 spells CASSILGQVAGNTIYF. The CDR3 DNA sequence: TGTGCCAGTAGTATACTTGGACAGGTTGCTGGAAACACCATATATTTT.

The chain employs TRBV6-4 and TRBJ2-7; 12 nucleotides match TRBD1. Trimming cost V 5 bases and J 7 bases; bases outside gene matches: 6. This CDR3 comprises 14 residues. Germline V CDR1 and CDR2: MRHNA, SNTAGT. The CDR3 sequence: CASSPGTGGGEQYF. The CDR3 nucleotides are TGTGCCAGCAGTCCCGGGACAGGGGGCGGAGAGCAGTACTTC.

In this sample, this clone turned up once. The chain employs TRBV5-1 and TRBJ1-5; 7 nucleotides line up with TRBD1. Germline lookup yields CDR1 SGHRS and CDR2 YFSETQ. Unmatched junction bases numbered 9, after V lost 3 bases and J lost 0 bases. The CDR3 is 17 residues long. The CDR3 loop reads CASSWGFGQDSNQPQHF. CDR3 bases: TGCGCCAGCAGCTGGGGTTTTGGACAGGATAGCAATCAGCCCCAGCATTTT.

This chain uses TRBV15 with TRBJ2-5, with D possibly being TRBD2 (7 bases). V lost 3 bases, J lost 0 bases, and 14 bases lay in between. This CDR3 region has 16 residues. CDR1 and CDR2 (germline): LNHNV, YYDKDF (reference sequence). The chain's CDR3 is CATSRGAGANQETQYF. CDR3 nucleotide sequence: TGTGCCACCAGCAGGGGGGCGGGGGCGAACCAAGAGACCCAGTACTTC.

The sample holds a few counts of this clone. The rearrangement links TRBV7-9 to TRBJ1-1; 8 nucleotides align to TRBD1. CDR3 size: 14 residues. The V and J ends lost 5 bases and 1 base, in that order; junction bases with no gene match: 3. Per germline, CDR1 SEHNR and CDR2 FQNEAQ (reference sequence). CDR3 residues: CASSPTGANTEAFF. For the CDR3, the DNA is TGTGCCAGCAGCCCGACAGGGGCGAACACTGAAGCTTTCTTT.

The rearrangement uses TRBV15 and TRBJ2-2; maybe TRBD2 (6 bases). CDR1 and CDR2 from the germline V gene are LNHNV and YYDKDF (reference sequence). There are 16 residues in the CDR3. Trimming shortened V by 1 base and J by 6 bases, and 15 bases separated the two germline ends. The CDR3 nucleotides read TGTGCCACCAGCAGAGGTCGCGGGGAAGGGGCCGGGGAGCTGTTTTTT. The encoded protein is CATSRGRGEGAGELFF.

The chain recombines TRBV6-5 with TRBJ2-5, with D perhaps matching TRBD1 (6 bases). The CDR3 runs 12 residues. CDR1 and CDR2 (germline): MNHEY, SVGAGI. V was trimmed by 6 bases and J by 8 bases, leaving 13 bases between them. The CDR3 protein is CASSHRANTQYF. The CDR3 DNA reads as TGTGCCAGCAGCCACAGGGCAAATACCCAGTACTTC.

The V and J genes are TRBV18 and TRBJ1-5; TRBD1 aligns across 8 bases. With V trimmed by 6 bases and J by 5 bases, 9 bases remained unmatched. Per the germline V gene, CDR1 is KGHSH and CDR2 is LQKENI. CDR3 length equals 15 residues. CDR3 sequence: CASSPGTGPDQPQHF. DNA of the CDR3: TGTGCCAGCTCCCCGGGGACAGGCCCTGATCAGCCCCAGCATTTT.

This chain connects TRBV7-3 to TRBJ2-3; no clear D gene. The CDR3 runs to 15 residues. From germline, CDR1 is SGHTA and CDR2 FQGTGA. Trimming shortened V by 5 bases and J by 0 bases, and 12 bases separated the two germline ends. The CDR3 here is CASSLGAYSTDTQYF. Written as DNA, the CDR3 is TGTGCCAGCAGCCTAGGTGCATATAGCACAGATACGCAGTATTTT.

The CDR3 bases are TGTGCCAGCAGTAACAGGGGACAGGGAACCTACGAGCAGTACTTC. Encoded protein: CASSNRGQGTYEQYF. The chain joins TRBV2 to TRBJ2-7; 9 bases agree with TRBD1. Germline values: CDR1 SNHLY, CDR2 FYNNEI. This CDR3 is built from 15 residues. Trimming took 5 bases from V and 2 from J; bases not matched to a gene: 7.

This chain joins TRBV5-8 and TRBJ2-5; D gene uncertain. The CDR3 is 11 amino acids. Trimming shortened V by 2 bases and J by 5 bases, and 4 bases separated the two germline ends. Per the germline V gene, CDR1 is SGHTS and CDR2 is YDEGEE. The CDR3 protein is CASSLEETQYF. CDR3 DNA: TGTGCCAGCAGCTTAGAGGAGACCCAGTACTTC. The variable domain in full, with the rest retrieved from reference TRBV5-8 and TRBJ2-5, is EAGVTQSPTHLIKTRGQQATLRCSPISGHTSVYWYQQALGLGLQFLLWYDEGEERNRGNFPPRFSGRQFPNYSSELNVNALELEDSALYLCASSLEETQYFGPGTRLLVL.

This clone was recorded only once. This rearrangement joins TRBV4-1 to TRBJ2-7; D is unresolved. Germline-derived CDR1 and CDR2 are MGHRA and YSYEKL. CDR3 size: 14 residues. The ends were cut back, 2 bases at V and 0 bases at J, with 8 bases in the middle. The CDR3 nucleotides are TGCGCCAGCAGCCAAAAGACAAGCTCCTACGAGCAGTACTTC. Translating it yields CASSQKTSSYEQYF.

This chain joins TRBV28 and TRBJ2-6; TRBD1 matches 9 bases. V dropped 6 bases and J dropped 0; count of bases not matched to a gene: 6. The CDR3 consists of 17 residues. Germline V gene sequence: CDR1 MDHEN, CDR2 SYDVKM. CDR3 coding DNA: TGTGCCAGCAGACCCGGGACAGGGACCTCTGGGGCCAACGTCCTGACTTTC. Protein product: CASRPGTGTSGANVLTF.

The chain uses TRBV10-3 and TRBJ2-5; D is perhaps TRBD1 (6 bases). The DNA matches TRBJ2-7 better at its end, which makes the J call doubtful. Germline V CDR1 and CDR2: ENHRY, SYGVKD. CDR3 size: 16 residues. DNA of the CDR3: TGTGCCATCAGTGAGTTTTTGGGACAAAACTCCTACGAGCAGTACTTC. This translates into CAISEFLGQNSYEQYF.

The chain has TRBV25-1 and TRBJ2-2; 9 nucleotides align to TRBD1. This CDR3 is built from 16 residues. CDR1 and CDR2 (germline): MGHDK, SYGVNS. V shed 6 bases and J 6 bases; nucleotides not matched to a gene: 11. The CDR3 is CASRLPGQGLSGELFF. The CDR3 nucleotides are TGTGCCAGCAGGTTACCGGGACAGGGTCTCTCCGGGGAGCTGTTTTTT.

This chain joins TRBV11-1 and TRBJ2-7, with D tentatively TRBD1 (5 bases). Trimming left V 5 bases short and J 2 bases short, with 16 bases between. Germline V lookup: CDR1 SGHAT, CDR2 FQDESV (reference sequence). This CDR3 region has 15 residues. CDR3 loop: CASSQRKGQAYEQYF. CDR3 coding DNA: TGTGCCAGCAGCCAAAGAAAGGGGCAGGCCTACGAGCAGTACTTC.

The V call is TRBV19, the J call TRBJ1-5; unclear D gene. Germline V CDR1 and CDR2: LNHDA, SQIVND (reference sequence). The CDR3 has 15 residues. The ends were cut back, 3 bases at V and 4 bases at J, with 13 bases in the middle. The CDR3 DNA sequence: TGTGCCAGTAGTATGGAGGGTTTGAGTAATCAGCCCCAGCATTTT. Translation gives CASSMEGLSNQPQHF.

The chain is built from TRBV6-5 and TRBJ1-4, with D possibly TRBD1 on 6 matching bases. V lost 4 bases, J lost 5 bases, and 14 bases lay in between. The germline CDR1 and CDR2 sequences are MNHEY and SVGAGI. The CDR3 totals 15 residues. CDR3 nucleotide sequence: TGTGCCAGCAGTTCCAGGACAGATATGAATGAAAAACTGTTTTTT. As protein: CASSSRTDMNEKLFF.

This chain links TRBV19 with TRBJ2-2, with no clear D. Germline loops: CDR1 LNHDA, CDR2 SQIVND (reference sequence). V lost 1 base, J lost 4 bases, and 4 bases lay in between. The CDR3 extends over 13 amino acids. The CDR3: CASSIVRTGELFF. CDR3 DNA sequence: TGTGCCAGTAGTATAGTCCGCACCGGGGAGCTGTTTTTT. Looking up the rest from reference TRBV19 and TRBJ2-2 gives the full variable domain: DGGITQSPKYLFRKEGQNVTLSCEQNLNHDAMYWYRQDPGQGLRLIYYSQIVNDFQKGDIAEGYSVSREKKESFPLTVTSAQKNPTAFYLCASSIVRTGELFFGEGSRLTVL.